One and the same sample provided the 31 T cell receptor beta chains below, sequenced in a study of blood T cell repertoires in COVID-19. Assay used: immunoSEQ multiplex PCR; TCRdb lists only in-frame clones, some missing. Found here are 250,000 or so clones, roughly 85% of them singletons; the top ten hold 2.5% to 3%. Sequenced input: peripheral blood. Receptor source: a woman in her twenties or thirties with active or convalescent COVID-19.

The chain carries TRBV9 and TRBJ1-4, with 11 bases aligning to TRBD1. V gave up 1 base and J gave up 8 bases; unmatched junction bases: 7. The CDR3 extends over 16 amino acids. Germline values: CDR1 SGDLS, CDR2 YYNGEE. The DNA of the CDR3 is TGTGCCAGCAGCGTACACGGACAGGGGGCAGGGGAAAAACTGTTTTTT. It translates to CASSVHGQGAGEKLFF.

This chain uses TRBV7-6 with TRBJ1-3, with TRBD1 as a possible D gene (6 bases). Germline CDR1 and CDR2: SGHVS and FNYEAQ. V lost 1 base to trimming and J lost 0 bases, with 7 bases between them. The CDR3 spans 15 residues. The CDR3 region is CASSLVGGSGNTIYF. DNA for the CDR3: TGTGCCAGCAGCTTAGTAGGGGGCTCTGGAAACACCATATATTTT.

In nucleotides, the CDR3 is TGCGCCAGCAGCGACAGATTTACTAATAGCAATCAGCCCCAGCATTTT. Translating gives CASSDRFTNSNQPQHF. This chain connects TRBV10-2 to TRBJ1-5; perhaps TRBD1 as D (5 bases). Per germline, CDR1 WSHSY and CDR2 SAAADI. CDR3 length equals 16 residues. V lost 6 bases and J 0 bases, leaving 15 bases between the germline ends.

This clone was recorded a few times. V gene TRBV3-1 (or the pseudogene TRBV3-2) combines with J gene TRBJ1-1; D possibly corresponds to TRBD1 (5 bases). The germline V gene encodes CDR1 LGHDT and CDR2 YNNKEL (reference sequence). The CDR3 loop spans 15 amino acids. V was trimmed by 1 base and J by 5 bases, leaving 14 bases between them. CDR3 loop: CASSQGPGIATEAFF. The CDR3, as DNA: TGTGCCAGCAGCCAAGGGCCAGGGATCGCTACTGAAGCTTTCTTT.

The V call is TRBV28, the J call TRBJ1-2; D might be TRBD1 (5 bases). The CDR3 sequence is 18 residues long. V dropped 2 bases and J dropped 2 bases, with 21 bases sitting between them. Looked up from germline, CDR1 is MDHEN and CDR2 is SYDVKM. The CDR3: CASSLTRVSGKANYGYTF. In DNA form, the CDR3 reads TGTGCCAGCAGTTTAACGCGCGTGTCAGGGAAGGCCAACTATGGCTACACCTTC.

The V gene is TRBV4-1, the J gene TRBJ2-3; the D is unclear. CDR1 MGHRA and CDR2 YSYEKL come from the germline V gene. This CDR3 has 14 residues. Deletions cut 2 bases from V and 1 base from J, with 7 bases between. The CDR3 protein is CASSQREGTDTQYF. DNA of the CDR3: TGCGCCAGCAGCCAAAGAGAGGGCACAGATACGCAGTATTTT.

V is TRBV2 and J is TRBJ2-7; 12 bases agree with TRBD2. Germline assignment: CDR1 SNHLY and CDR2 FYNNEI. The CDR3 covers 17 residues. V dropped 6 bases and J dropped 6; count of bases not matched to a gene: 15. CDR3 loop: CASSTVGLAGGPIEQYF. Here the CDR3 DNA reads TGTGCCAGCAGCACCGTCGGGCTAGCGGGGGGGCCCATCGAGCAGTACTTC.

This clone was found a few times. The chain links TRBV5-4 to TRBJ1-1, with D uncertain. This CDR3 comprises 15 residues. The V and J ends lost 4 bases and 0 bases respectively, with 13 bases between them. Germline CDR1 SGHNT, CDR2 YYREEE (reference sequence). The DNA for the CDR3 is TGTGCCAGCAGCCCCGAGCCGGACTTGAACACTGAAGCTTTCTTT. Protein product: CASSPEPDLNTEAFF.

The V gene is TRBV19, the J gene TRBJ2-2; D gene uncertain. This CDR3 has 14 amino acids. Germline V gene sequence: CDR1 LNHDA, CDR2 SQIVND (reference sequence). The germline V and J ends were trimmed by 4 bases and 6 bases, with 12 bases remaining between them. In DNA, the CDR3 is TGTGCCAGTAGTAGACGATCACTACCCGGGGAGCTGTTTTTT. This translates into CASSRRSLPGELFF.

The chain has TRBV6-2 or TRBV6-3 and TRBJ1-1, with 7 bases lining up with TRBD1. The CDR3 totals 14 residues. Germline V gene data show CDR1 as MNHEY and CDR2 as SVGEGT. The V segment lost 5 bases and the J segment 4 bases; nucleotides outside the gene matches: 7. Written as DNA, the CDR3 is TGTGCCAGCAGTCCACGACAGGGACTCACTGAAGCTTTCTTT. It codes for CASSPRQGLTEAFF.

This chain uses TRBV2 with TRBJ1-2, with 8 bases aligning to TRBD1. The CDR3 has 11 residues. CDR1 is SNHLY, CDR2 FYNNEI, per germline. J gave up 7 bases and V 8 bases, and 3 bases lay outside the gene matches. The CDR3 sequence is CASGQGAGYTF. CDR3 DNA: TGTGCCAGCGGGCAGGGGGCTGGCTACACCTTC.

CDR3 region: CASSPGGLNTEAFF. CDR3 sequence (DNA): TGTGCCAGCAGCCCCGGGGGTCTGAACACTGAAGCTTTCTTT. This chain joins TRBV7-3 and TRBJ1-1; weak D call: TRBD1 (5 bases). CDR3 length: 14 amino acids. The germline gives CDR1 SGHTA, CDR2 FQGTGA. V was shortened by 5 bases and J by 0 bases, with 10 bases between the two germline ends.

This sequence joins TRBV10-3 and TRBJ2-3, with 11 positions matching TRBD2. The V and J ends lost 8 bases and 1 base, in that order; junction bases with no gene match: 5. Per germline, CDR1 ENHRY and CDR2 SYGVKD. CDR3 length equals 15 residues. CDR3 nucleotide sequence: TGTGCCATCCGAACTAGCGGGGGAGGCACAGATACGCAGTATTTT. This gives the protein CAIRTSGGGTDTQYF.

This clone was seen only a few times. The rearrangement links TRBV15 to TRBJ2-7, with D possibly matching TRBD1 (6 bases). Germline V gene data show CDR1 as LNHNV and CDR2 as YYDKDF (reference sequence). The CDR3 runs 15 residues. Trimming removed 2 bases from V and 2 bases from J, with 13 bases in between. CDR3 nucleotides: TGTGCCACCAGCAGAACAGGGCTCGAGGCCTACGAGCAGTACTTC. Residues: CATSRTGLEAYEQYF.

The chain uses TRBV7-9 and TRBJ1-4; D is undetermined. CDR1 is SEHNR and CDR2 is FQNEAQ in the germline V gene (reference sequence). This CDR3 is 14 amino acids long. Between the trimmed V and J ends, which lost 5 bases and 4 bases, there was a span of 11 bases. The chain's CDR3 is CASSPSTVNEKLFF. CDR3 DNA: TGTGCCAGCAGCCCCTCTACAGTTAATGAAAAACTGTTTTTT.

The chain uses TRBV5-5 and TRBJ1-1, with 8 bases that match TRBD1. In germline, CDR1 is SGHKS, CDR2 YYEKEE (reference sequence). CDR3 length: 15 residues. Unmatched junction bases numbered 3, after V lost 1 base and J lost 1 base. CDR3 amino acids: CASSLFGTGNTEAFF. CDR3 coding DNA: TGTGCCAGCAGCTTGTTCGGGACAGGGAACACTGAAGCTTTCTTT.

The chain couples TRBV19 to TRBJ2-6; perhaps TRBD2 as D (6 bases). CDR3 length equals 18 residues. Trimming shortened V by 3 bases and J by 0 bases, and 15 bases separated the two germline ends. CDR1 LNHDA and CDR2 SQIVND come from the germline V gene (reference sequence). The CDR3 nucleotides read TGTGCCAGTAGTATCGTGGGGGGTCCTATCTCTGGGGCCAACGTCCTGACTTTC. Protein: CASSIVGGPISGANVLTF.

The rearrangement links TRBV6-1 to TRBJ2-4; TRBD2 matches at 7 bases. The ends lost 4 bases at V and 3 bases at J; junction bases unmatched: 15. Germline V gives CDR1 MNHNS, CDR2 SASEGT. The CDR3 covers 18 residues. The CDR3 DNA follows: TGTGCCAGCAGTGTCTCTGGGCTAGCGGATACCTTCAAAAACATTCAGTACTTC. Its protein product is CASSVSGLADTFKNIQYF.

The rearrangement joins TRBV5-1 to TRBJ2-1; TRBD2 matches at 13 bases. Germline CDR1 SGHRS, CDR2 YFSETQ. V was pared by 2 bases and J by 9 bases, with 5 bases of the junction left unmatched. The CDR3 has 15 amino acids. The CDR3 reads CASSFTSGGAVEQFF. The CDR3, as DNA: TGCGCCAGCAGCTTTACTAGCGGGGGGGCCGTTGAGCAGTTCTTC.

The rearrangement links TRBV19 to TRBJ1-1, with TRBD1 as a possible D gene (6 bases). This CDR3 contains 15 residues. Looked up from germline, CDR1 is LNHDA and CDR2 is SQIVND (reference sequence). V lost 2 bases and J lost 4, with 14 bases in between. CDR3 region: CASSILQGAGTEAFF. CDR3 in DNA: TGTGCCAGTAGTATATTACAGGGCGCAGGCACTGAAGCTTTCTTT.

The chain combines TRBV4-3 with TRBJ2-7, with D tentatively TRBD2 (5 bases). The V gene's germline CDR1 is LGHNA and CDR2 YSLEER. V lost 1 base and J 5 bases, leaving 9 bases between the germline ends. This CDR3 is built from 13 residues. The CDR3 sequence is CASSQVWGDEQYF. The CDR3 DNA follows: TGCGCCAGCAGCCAAGTGTGGGGAGACGAGCAGTACTTC.

The CDR3 sequence is CASSLGQGRSNEKLFF. The CDR3 bases are TGTGCCAGCAGCCTAGGACAGGGGCGGTCTAATGAAAAACTGTTTTTT. The V call is TRBV7-9, the J call TRBJ1-4; 9 positions agree with TRBD1. With V trimmed by 5 bases and J by 3 bases, 7 bases remained unmatched. The CDR3 is 16 amino acids. Germline-derived CDR1 and CDR2 are SEHNR and FQNEAQ (reference sequence).

DNA for the CDR3: TGTGCCAGCAGCCGCACAGGGGAAGCTGGAAACACCATATATTTT. This sequence encodes CASSRTGEAGNTIYF. This chain uses TRBV6-5 with TRBJ1-3; TRBD1 agrees at 7 bases. Trimming cost V 6 bases and J 2 bases; bases outside gene matches: 7. This CDR3 contains 15 residues. The germline gives CDR1 MNHEY, CDR2 SVGAGI.

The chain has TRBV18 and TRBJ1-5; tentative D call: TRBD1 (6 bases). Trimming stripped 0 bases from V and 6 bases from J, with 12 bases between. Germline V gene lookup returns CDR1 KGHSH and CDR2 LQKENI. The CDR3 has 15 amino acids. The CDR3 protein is CASSPPGVQGQPQHF. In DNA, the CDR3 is TGTGCCAGCTCACCACCGGGGGTACAGGGTCAGCCCCAGCATTTT.

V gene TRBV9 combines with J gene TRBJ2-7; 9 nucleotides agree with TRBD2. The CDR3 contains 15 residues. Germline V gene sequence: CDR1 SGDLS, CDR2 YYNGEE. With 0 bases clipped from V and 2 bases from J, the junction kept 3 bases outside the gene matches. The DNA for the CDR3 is TGTGCCAGCAGCGTAGACCCTAGCGGGGCCTACGAGCAGTACTTC. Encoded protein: CASSVDPSGAYEQYF.

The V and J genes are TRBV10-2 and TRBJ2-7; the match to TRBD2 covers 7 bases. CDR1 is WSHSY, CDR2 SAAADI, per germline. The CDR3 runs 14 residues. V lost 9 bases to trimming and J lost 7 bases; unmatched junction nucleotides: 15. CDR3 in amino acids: CASKRASGPLEQYF. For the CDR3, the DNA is TGCGCCAGTAAAAGGGCTAGCGGCCCCCTTGAGCAGTACTTC.

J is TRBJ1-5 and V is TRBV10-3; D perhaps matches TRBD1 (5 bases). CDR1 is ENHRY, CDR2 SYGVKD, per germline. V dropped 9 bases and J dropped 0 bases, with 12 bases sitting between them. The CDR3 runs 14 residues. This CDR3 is CAISQGTSNQPQHF. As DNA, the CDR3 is TGTGCCATTTCTCAGGGTACTAGCAATCAGCCCCAGCATTTT.

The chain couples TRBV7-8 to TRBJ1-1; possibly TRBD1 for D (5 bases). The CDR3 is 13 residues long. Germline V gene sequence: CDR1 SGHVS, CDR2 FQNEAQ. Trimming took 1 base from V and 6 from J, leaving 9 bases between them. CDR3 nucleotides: TGTGCCAGCAGCTTAGTGGACACCGCTGAAGCTTTCTTT. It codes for CASSLVDTAEAFF.

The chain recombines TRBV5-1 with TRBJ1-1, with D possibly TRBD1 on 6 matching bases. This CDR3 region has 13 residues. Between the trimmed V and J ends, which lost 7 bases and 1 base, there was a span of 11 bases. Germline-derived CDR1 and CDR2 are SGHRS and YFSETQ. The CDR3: CASGQTGNTEAFF. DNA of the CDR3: TGCGCCAGCGGCCAGACAGGGAACACTGAAGCTTTCTTT.

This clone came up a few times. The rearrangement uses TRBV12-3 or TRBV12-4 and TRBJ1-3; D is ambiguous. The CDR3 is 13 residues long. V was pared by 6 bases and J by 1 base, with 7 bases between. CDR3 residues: CASRFSSGNTIYF. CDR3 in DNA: TGTGCCAGCAGGTTCTCGTCTGGAAACACCATATATTTT.

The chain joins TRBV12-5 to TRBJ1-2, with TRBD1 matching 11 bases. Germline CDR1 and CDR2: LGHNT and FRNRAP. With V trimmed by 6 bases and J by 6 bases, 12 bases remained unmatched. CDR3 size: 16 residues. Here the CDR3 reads CASGPSQRTGGDGYTF. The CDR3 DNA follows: TGTGCTAGTGGCCCAAGCCAACGGACAGGGGGCGATGGCTACACCTTC.